The sequence of this T cell receptor (beta chain) was determined in a study of long-term antiretroviral therapy in people with HIV. Trimming took 2 bases from V and 8 from J, leaving 10 bases between them. Germline V gene sequence: CDR1 SGHTS, CDR2 YDEGEE. CDR3 length: 12 amino acids. Samples were assayed with immunoSEQ v3.0 at survey level. Profiled with immunoSEQ multiplex PCR; TCRdb holds only in-frame clones, not every one. The data hold 25,000 to 30,000 clones, with approximately 85% observed a single time. The sequence derives from a man aged 50 to 59 with HIV. J is TRBJ1-2 and V is TRBV5-8; no clear D. The material was unsorted PBMCs, obtained 2.9 years after starting antiretroviral therapy. CDR3 in DNA: TGTGCCAGCAGCTTAACCGGGAGGGGCTACACCTTC. Protein sequence: CASSLTGRGYTF.